This record concerns one TCR beta chain sequence. The antigen is unknown. The sample's time point: persistent/refractory GD, antithyroid drugs over 5 years with positive TRAb. Researchers made the TCR library from RNA that was extracted from PBMCs. It was by American Thyroid Association guidelines that Graves' disease was diagnosed. CDR3 regions were amplified by Arm-PCR using iRepertoire HTBI primers to build TCR beta libraries. TCRdb analysed the multiplex PCR reads with MiXCR anew, one entry per CDR3 protein. The sample gives 700,000 or so distinct CDR3 sequences, about 30% of which show up once; around 42% is in the top ten. The germline V gene has CDR1 SGHTA and CDR2 FQGTGA. Trimming pared 0 bases from V and 5 bases from J, leaving 19 bases between. The CDR3 has 17 residues. This sample is part of a study of regulatory T cells in long-lasting Graves disease. Study-level points and caveats: Limited sample numbers may have lowered accuracy. Less diverse TCR repertoires were seen in persistent Graves' patients than in newly diagnosed ones. The study found TRBV28, TRBJ1-2 and TRBJ2-5 favored in persistent disease.

This clonotype was sampled from a female donor with Graves disease. The chain links TRBV7-3 to TRBJ1-1; weak D call: TRBD1 (6 bases). The sample consisted of peripheral blood mononuclear cells (PBMCs), taken when the disease was refractory, from a patient treated with antithyroid drugs. Written as DNA, the CDR3 is TGTGCCAGCAGCTTAACGGGAAGGCGGGGGCGGGGGACTGAAGCTTTCTTT. It is translated as CASSLTGRRGRGTEAFF.